In this sample, the clone carrying this T cell receptor (beta chain) turned up many times. These data originate in a study of early T cells in non-severe SARS-CoV-2 infection. From the 5' RACE reads, TCRdb called clonotypes with MiXCR, one entry per CDR3 protein. Among about 35,000 distinct CDR3 sequences, about 5.8% were seen once, and the ten largest hold 5% to 6.5%. The CDR3 length is 12 residues. V gave up 6 bases and J gave up 6 bases, with 11 bases separating them. Germline loops: CDR1 SGHTA, CDR2 FQGNSA. The receptor was isolated from an adult who was a healthcare worker with PCR-confirmed SARS-CoV-2 infection or an uninfected control (not recorded which). Sequencing was carried out using whole blood. J is TRBJ1-2 and V is TRBV7-2; no reliable D call. This CDR3 reads CASRAQADGYTF. The CDR3 bases are TGTGCCAGCAGGGCCCAAGCGGATGGCTACACCTTC.